This paragraph reports one TCR beta chain. No antigen is known for it. The sample holds other DNA sequences that translate to the same CDR3. Sequencing was performed with immunoSEQ multiplex PCR; in TCRdb, only in-frame clones are kept and a portion is missing. The sample records just over 350,000 clones, around 90% being singletons. V shed 0 bases and J shed 6 bases, with 6 bases lying between them. This CDR3 region has 13 residues. Germline assignment: CDR1 SGDLS and CDR2 YYNGEE. The data belong to a study of Ad26.COV2.S vaccination and SARS-CoV-2 variants. Overall study findings and caveats: Placebo recipients had lower spike-specific TCR breadth than vaccine recipients.

The V and J genes are TRBV9 and TRBJ2-2; a possible D gene is TRBD1 (6 bases). Sequenced here: peripheral blood, sampled after recovery from COVID-19. The clonotype originates from a human donor who had recovered from COVID-19. The CDR3 DNA sequence: TGTGCCAGCAGCGTAGGGGGGCCCGGGGAGCTGTTTTTT. Translating it yields CASSVGGPGELFF.